This T cell receptor (beta chain) was documented in a study of T-cell reconstitution after alpha-beta-depleted transplantation in children. From germline, CDR1 is DFQATT and CDR2 SNEGSKA (reference sequence). Germline trimming cut 3 bases from V and 0 bases from J; bases unmatched to any gene: 6. The CDR3 totals 15 residues. Regarding the study as a whole: Several hundred expanded graft clones reportedly supplied alpha-beta T cells about two months after transplant.

This clonotype turned up a few times. The antigen is not known. The TCRbeta library was prepared with unique molecular identifiers. MiXCR, run by TCRdb on the PCR reads, gives a single entry per CDR3 protein. The repertoire holds about 980,000 distinct CDR3 sequences, less than 30% seen once, with roughly 28% in the top ten. This rearrangement joins TRBV20-1 to TRBJ2-5; 8 bases fit TRBD2. This clonotype was obtained from a boy under two years old who had a stem cell transplant for SCID, so the T cells may come from the graft donor. Sequenced here: PBMCs, mostly from graft donor cells, sampled 360 days after TCRalphabeta/CD19-depleted stem cell transplant. The CDR3 nucleotides are TGCAGTGCTAGCCCAGCGGGGGCCTACCAAGAGACCCAGTACTTC. Its translation: CSASPAGAYQETQYF.